These T cell receptor beta chains were read from a single sample in a study of T-cell reconstitution after alpha-beta-depleted transplantation in children. One entry per CDR3 protein results from TCRdb running MiXCR on the PCR reads. Of around 960,000 distinct CDR3 sequences in the sample, less than 30% were seen once. The sequencing used PBMCs, mostly from graft donor cells, collected 360 days after TCRalphabeta/CD19-depleted stem cell transplant. Source of these receptors: a boy younger than two who had a stem cell transplant for SCID, so the T cells may come from the graft donor. Both conserved end residues are part of each CDR3. Fields, in order: J gene, V gene, D gene, clone size, CDR3 DNA, CDR3 protein. D genes are given only for firm matches. Not every row has a clone size; where given, it reads once, few, many or a size class.

J: TRBJ1-1; V: TRBV6-2/TRBV6-3; D: NA; size: NA; DNA: TGTGCCAGCAGCACCACCAGGTACGCGGCTTTCTTT; CDR3: CASSTTRYAAFF
J: TRBJ2-2; V: TRBV20-1; D: NA; size: NA; DNA: TGCAGTGCGGTAGGGGGAAACACCGGGGAGCTGTTTTTT; CDR3: CSAVGGNTGELFF
J: TRBJ2-1; V: TRBV19; D: NA; size: NA; DNA: TGTGCCAGTAGTAAAACCGGGCCCTCAGGCCATGAGCAGTTCTTC; CDR3: CASSKTGPSGHEQFF
J: TRBJ2-3; V: TRBV24-1; D: NA; size: NA; DNA: TGTGCCACCAGTGATCGGGGAGACGGACGCACAGATACGCAGTATTTT; CDR3: CATSDRGDGRTDTQYF
J: TRBJ1-5; V: TRBV29-1; D: NA; size: NA; DNA: TGCAGCGTTGTATGGGGGAGCAATCAGCCCCAGCATTTT; CDR3: CSVVWGSNQPQHF
J: TRBJ2-3; V: TRBV29-1; D: NA; size: NA; DNA: TGCAGCGTTGAAAGGGTACAGACAGATACGCAGTATTTT; CDR3: CSVERVQTDTQYF
J: TRBJ1-1; V: TRBV7-9; D: NA; size: NA; DNA: TGTGCCAGCAGTTCAAGACAGTTGAACACTGAAGCTTTCTTT; CDR3: CASSSRQLNTEAFF
J: TRBJ2-1; V: TRBV12-3/TRBV12-4; D: NA; size: NA; DNA: TGTGCCAGCAGTTGGGGGGGCCGGACTAATGAGCAGTTCTTC; CDR3: CASSWGGRTNEQFF
J: TRBJ1-4; V: TRBV20-1; D: NA; size: few; DNA: TGCAGTGCTAGAGGCGTAGGAAGCGAAAAACTGTTTTTT; CDR3: CSARGVGSEKLFF
J: TRBJ2-1; V: TRBV4-1; D: TRBD2; size: NA; DNA: TGCGCCAGCAGCCAAGGGGGACTAGGCGTCGGCTTAAATGAGCAGTTCTTC; CDR3: CASSQGGLGVGLNEQFF
J: TRBJ2-6; V: TRBV6-5; D: NA; size: NA; DNA: TGTGCCAGCAGTTACGGCAAGCGCGGCGTCCTGACTTTC; CDR3: CASSYGKRGVLTF
J: TRBJ1-1; V: TRBV28; D: TRBD1; size: NA; DNA: TGTGCCAGCAGACCCCGGGACAGGGCGAACACTGAAGCTTTCTTT; CDR3: CASRPRDRANTEAFF
J: TRBJ2-5; V: TRBV7-3; D: NA; size: NA; DNA: TGTGCCAGCAGCTTAGGGGGACAAAGGGAGACCCAGTACTTC; CDR3: CASSLGGQRETQYF
J: TRBJ2-2; V: TRBV5-1; D: NA; size: few; DNA: TGCGCCAGCAGCTTGGTTTTCGGCGGGGCAGTGACTGGGGAGCTGTTTTTT; CDR3: CASSLVFGGAVTGELFF
J: TRBJ2-7; V: TRBV28; D: TRBD2; size: NA; DNA: TGTGCCAGCAGTTTTCGGCCTAGCGGGGCATCCCCAGCATTAGAGCAGTACTTC; CDR3: CASSFRPSGASPALEQYF
J: TRBJ1-2; V: TRBV28; D: NA; size: NA; DNA: TGTGCCAGCACGTTATCACAACAGGCCCATGGCTACACCTTC; CDR3: CASTLSQQAHGYTF
J: TRBJ2-3; V: TRBV10-3; D: NA; size: few; DNA: TGTGCCATCAGTCCCGGTCGAGGGGGCACAGATACGCAGTATTTT; CDR3: CAISPGRGGTDTQYF
J: TRBJ2-1; V: TRBV12-3/TRBV12-4; D: NA; size: NA; DNA: TGTGCCAGCAGTTTCCCGGGGCAGGGCGAGTTCTTC; CDR3: CASSFPGQGEFF
J: TRBJ1-1; V: TRBV4-2; D: NA; size: few; DNA: TGTGCCAGCAGCCAAGTCCTGACAGCCAACACTGAAGCTTTCTTT; CDR3: CASSQVLTANTEAFF
J: TRBJ2-3; V: TRBV3-1; D: TRBD2; size: NA; DNA: TGTGCCAGCAGACGAGCGGGGGCCCCCACAGATACGCAGTATTTT; CDR3: CASRRAGAPTDTQYF
J: TRBJ1-2; V: TRBV6-5; D: NA; size: NA; DNA: TGTGCCAGCAGTTCCACGGGATATTGGGATGGCTACACCTTC; CDR3: CASSSTGYWDGYTF
J: TRBJ2-5; V: TRBV7-2; D: NA; size: NA; DNA: TGTGCCAGCAGCTTAGGAACAGGCAGGGAAGGAGAGACCCAGTACTTC; CDR3: CASSLGTGREGETQYF
J: TRBJ2-3; V: TRBV5-1; D: NA; size: NA; DNA: TGCGCCAGCAGCTTTGACCATAGGGCGGGAGATACGCAGTATTTT; CDR3: CASSFDHRAGDTQYF
J: TRBJ1-2; V: TRBV12-3/TRBV12-4; D: NA; size: NA; DNA: TGTGCCACCACCGTCTCAGGGGCCTATGGCTACACCTTC; CDR3: CATTVSGAYGYTF
J: TRBJ1-1; V: TRBV12-3/TRBV12-4; D: TRBD1; size: NA; DNA: TGTGCCAGCAGCGGGACAGGGTCTGAAGCTTTCTTT; CDR3: CASSGTGSEAFF
J: TRBJ1-5; V: TRBV4-1; D: NA; size: few; DNA: TGCGCCAGCAGCCAAGATCCCATGGGGACACGCAATCAGCCCCAGCATTTT; CDR3: CASSQDPMGTRNQPQHF
J: TRBJ2-3; V: TRBV12-3/TRBV12-4; D: TRBD1; size: few; DNA: TGTGCCAGCAGTTCCCACCGACAGGGTTTCCGCACAGATACGCAGTATTTT; CDR3: CASSSHRQGFRTDTQYF
J: TRBJ2-2; V: TRBV7-9; D: TRBD1; size: NA; DNA: TGTGCCAGCAGCCCGGGACAGGTCACCGGGGAGCTGTTTTTT; CDR3: CASSPGQVTGELFF
J: TRBJ1-1; V: TRBV5-4; D: TRBD1; size: NA; DNA: TGTGCCAGCAGCAAACAACAGGGGGTGAACACTGAAGCTTTCTTT; CDR3: CASSKQQGVNTEAFF
J: TRBJ2-1; V: TRBV3-1; D: NA; size: NA; DNA: TGTGCCAGCAGGCCCCAAACGGCGTACAATGAGCAGTTCTTC; CDR3: CASRPQTAYNEQFF
J: TRBJ2-4; V: TRBV4-1; D: TRBD2; size: NA; DNA: TGCGCCAGCAGCCAAGTGGGAAGAACTAGCGGGGGATCAAAAAACATTCAGTACTTC; CDR3: CASSQVGRTSGGSKNIQYF
J: TRBJ1-1; V: TRBV6-5; D: TRBD1; size: NA; DNA: TGTGCCAGCAGTTACTCTGGGACAGGGTACACTGAAGCTTTCTTT; CDR3: CASSYSGTGYTEAFF
J: TRBJ2-7; V: TRBV29-1; D: TRBD1; size: NA; DNA: TGCAGCGTTCGAGCAGGGGACAGCTCCTACGAGCAGTACTTC; CDR3: CSVRAGDSSYEQYF
J: TRBJ2-3; V: TRBV12-3/TRBV12-4; D: NA; size: few; DNA: TGTGCCAGCATCCAGGGGTCCACAGATACGCAGTATTTT; CDR3: CASIQGSTDTQYF
J: TRBJ1-2; V: TRBV12-3/TRBV12-4; D: TRBD1; size: NA; DNA: TGTGCCAGCAACCAAGGACAGGGAGGAAACTATGGCTACACCTTC; CDR3: CASNQGQGGNYGYTF
J: TRBJ2-3; V: TRBV15; D: TRBD2; size: NA; DNA: TGTGCCACCCGGGCGGGGGACTGGACCATCACAGATACGCAGTATTTT; CDR3: CATRAGDWTITDTQYF
J: TRBJ2-3; V: TRBV15; D: NA; size: few; DNA: TGTGCCACCAGCGCAAGGGGTTCCACAGATACGCAGTATTTT; CDR3: CATSARGSTDTQYF
J: TRBJ2-3; V: TRBV20-1; D: NA; size: NA; DNA: TGCAGTGCTCCGAACCGCAGGAAGGGTAGCACAGATACGCAGTATTTT; CDR3: CSAPNRRKGSTDTQYF
J: TRBJ2-1; V: TRBV5-1; D: NA; size: NA; DNA: TGCGCCAGCAGCTATATTACAGGGAGCTCCTACAATGAGCAGTTCTTC; CDR3: CASSYITGSSYNEQFF
J: TRBJ1-2; V: TRBV12-5; D: NA; size: few; DNA: TGTGCTAGTGGGCCCCCCCCCGTCGGAAACTATGGCTACACCTTC; CDR3: CASGPPPVGNYGYTF
J: TRBJ2-1; V: TRBV11-2; D: NA; size: NA; DNA: TGTGCCAGCAGTGTCAGGGTTTTGTCCTACAATGAGCAGTTCTTC; CDR3: CASSVRVLSYNEQFF
J: TRBJ2-7; V: TRBV20-1; D: NA; size: NA; DNA: TGCAGTGCTAGAGACTTGGCGCAGCCCTACGAGCAGTACTTC; CDR3: CSARDLAQPYEQYF
J: TRBJ2-3; V: TRBV27; D: TRBD2; size: many; DNA: TGTGCCAGCAGTATCCCTAGCGGGGTACTGGCCGTAACAGATACGCAGTATTTT; CDR3: CASSIPSGVLAVTDTQYF
J: TRBJ2-3; V: TRBV24-1; D: NA; size: NA; DNA: TGTGCCACCAGTGATTCCGACGCGTCCGATACGCAGTATTTT; CDR3: CATSDSDASDTQYF
J: TRBJ1-1; V: TRBV5-5; D: NA; size: NA; DNA: TGTGCCAGCAGCTTGGCGGTCCCGAGAAACACTGAAGCTTTCTTT; CDR3: CASSLAVPRNTEAFF